These 3 T cell receptor beta chains were all obtained from the same sample, sequenced in a study of blood T cell repertoires in COVID-19. TCRdb's copy holds only in-frame clones and misses some; the assay was immunoSEQ multiplex PCR. The table has fewer than 150,000 clones, about 80% seen once. Sequenced sample: peripheral blood. The receptors shown here come from a woman between 35 and 50 years old with acute or convalescent COVID-19.

The chain combines TRBV30 with TRBJ1-5; TRBD1 might be the D (5 bases). Germline V gene sequence: CDR1 GTSNPN, CDR2 SVGIG (reference sequence). Trimming cost V 0 bases and J 3 bases, with 9 bases left between them. The CDR3 has 14 residues. The chain's CDR3 is CAWSVSGNNQPQHF. Here the CDR3 DNA reads TGTGCCTGGAGTGTTTCAGGGAACAATCAGCCCCAGCATTTT.

This clone has only one observation. V gene TRBV6-5 combines with J gene TRBJ1-3; 7 nucleotides align to TRBD1. The CDR3 covers 13 residues. Germline V gene lookup returns CDR1 MNHEY and CDR2 SVGAGI. V gave up 4 bases and J gave up 4 bases; unmatched junction bases: 1. This CDR3 reads CASSWDRGNTIYF. In DNA, the CDR3 is TGTGCCAGCAGTTGGGACAGAGGAAACACCATATATTTT.

V usage is TRBV6-5 and J usage is TRBJ1-2; TRBD1 matches 7 bases. V trimming: 6 bases; J trimming: 8 bases; junction bases outside the gene matches: 6. The CDR3 is made up of 12 amino acids. Per germline, CDR1 MNHEY and CDR2 SVGAGI. The CDR3 DNA follows: TGTGCCAGCAGCGACAGGGTGCAGGGCTACACCTTC. Protein sequence: CASSDRVQGYTF.